This entry lists 2 T cell receptor beta chains sequenced from one sample in a study of response to subunit inactivated influenza vaccine. TCRdb processed the RT-PCR reads anew with MiXCR; each CDR3 protein has one entry. Seen here are 500,000 to 700,000 distinct CDR3 sequences, approximately 22% observed once, and the top ten hold about 3%. This sample was shared with a second study, whose subject was T cells expressing NK-cell markers. This second study says: The authors generated TCR beta cDNA through 5'RACE template switching with UMIs.

Sequences were derived from CD4+ T cells sorted from PBMCs, sampled about 11 days after vaccination. The receptors were gathered from a man in his fifties or sixties who received an inactivated influenza vaccine.

This clonotype was counted only a few times. In DNA, the CDR3 is TGCGCCAGCAGCCGCGAGGGGTCTAACTATGGCTACACCTTC. This translates into CASSREGSNYGYTF. The chain couples TRBV5-1 to TRBJ1-2; D may be TRBD1 (5 bases). Trimming removed 4 bases from V and 0 bases from J, with 10 bases in between. The length of the CDR3 is 14 residues. In germline, CDR1 is SGHRS, CDR2 YFSETQ.

The V call is TRBV13, the J call TRBJ1-1, with D possibly being TRBD1 (5 bases). CDR1 and CDR2 (germline): PRHDT, FYEKMQ (reference sequence). V was cut by 5 bases and J by 6 bases, with 13 bases left in between. CDR3 size: 13 residues. CDR3 coding DNA: TGTGCCAGCAGCCCCGTGGGGGGGGCTGAAGCTTTCTTT. It specifies CASSPVGGAEAFF.